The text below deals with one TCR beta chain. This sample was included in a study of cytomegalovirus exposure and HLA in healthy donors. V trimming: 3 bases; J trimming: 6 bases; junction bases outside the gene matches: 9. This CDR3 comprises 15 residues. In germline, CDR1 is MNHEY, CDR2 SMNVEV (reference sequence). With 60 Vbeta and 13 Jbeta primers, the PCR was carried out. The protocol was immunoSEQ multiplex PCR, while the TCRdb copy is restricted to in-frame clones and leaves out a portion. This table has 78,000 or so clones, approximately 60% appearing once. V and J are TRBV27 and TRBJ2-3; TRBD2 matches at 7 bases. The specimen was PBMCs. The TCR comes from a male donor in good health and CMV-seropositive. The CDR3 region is CASSLTSRMGDTQYF. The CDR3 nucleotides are TGTGCCAGCAGTTTGACTAGCCGGATGGGTGATACGCAGTATTTT.